This TCR beta chain was observed in a study of T cell responses to AZD1222 COVID-19 vaccine. Note on this clone: Its antigen remains unidentified.

Whole-study findings and limits: Reports indicate that nearly half of spike-specific TCRs are directed at unmutated variant regions. White British ancestry dominated among donors, who included more females, and clonal diversity was possibly underestimated. Repertoires were sampled only after the peak T cell response.

The CDR3 length is 15 residues. Germline CDR1 MNHEY, CDR2 SMNVEV (reference sequence). V was clipped by 5 bases and J by 1 base, with 14 bases between them. TCRdb's table, derived via immunoSEQ multiplex PCR, lists solely in-frame clones and lacks some. The table shows about 96,000 clones, with around 89% occurring only once. This chain uses TRBV27 with TRBJ1-2; D remains unclear. The source was peripheral blood, collected on day 0 of AZD1222 vaccination. The source of this sequence is an adult in good health. The CDR3 region has the DNA TGTGCCAGCAGTCCGGCCGGGAGGGTTAACTATGGCTACACCTTC. Amino acids: CASSPAGRVNYGYTF.